This T cell receptor beta chain was identified in a study of T cell responses to AZD1222 COVID-19 vaccine (dated by TCRdb to about 2021). Study-level background: TCR sequencing was performed for about 240 trial participants, of whom roughly 200 were given two doses of AZD1222 and around 26 were given two doses of MenACWY control vaccine. Trial participants were enrolled by age into subgroups of 18-55, 56-69 and 70-plus years, and around 150, 29 and 61 TCR-sequenced participants, respectively, were included in these subgroups.

In the case of this clone: Its cognate antigen has yet to be identified. Base qualities are not at hand, and no much larger clone is one base apart.

V is trimmed back by 1 base and J by 4 bases, and the junction contains 2 bases that no gene match accounts for. From a lookup of the germline V gene (reference sequence), CDR1 and CDR2 are LNHDA and SQIVND. The CDR3 numbers 17 residues from cysteine through phenylalanine. The CDR3 DNA has 51 bases and is translated from base 1. The sample's time point label is to be understood as: about 28 days (+/-7) after the second vaccine dose. The treatment or condition label, read with the paper, signifies: meningococcal conjugate vaccine given as trial control. Samples from vaccinated people were obtained from the UK trials COV001 and COV002, which included a single-blind randomized controlled phase 2/3 trial of AZD1222 (ChAdOx1 nCoV-19) in healthy adults. Trial participant PBMC samples were collected at day 0 and day 28 after the second dose for TCRbeta chain sequencing. Overall study outcomes, separate from this receptor: Only 5 to 7 AZD1222 recipients were SARS-CoV-2 seropositive at baseline, limiting conclusions about previously exposed vaccinees. Participants were mostly white British and included more females than males, and it was suggested by the authors that clonal diversity may have been underestimated. Reportedly, close to half of the unique spike-specific TCRs recognized epitopes lying outside the regions that are mutated in the B.1.351 and B.1.1.7 variants. In the small 56-69-year group, the increase in depth fell short of significance, most likely because of low power. CD4 TCRs associated with the vaccine covered the entire spike protein, and the dominant responses were in regions 160-218 and 743-854. After two AZD1222 doses, spike-specific TCR breadth and depth were significantly higher than at day 0 and than in MenACWY recipients. No day 14 peak-response samples were available, so repertoires were characterized only after the peak T cell response.

The CDR3 regions of human TCRbeta chains were analyzed by immunosequencing. The paper's processing steps were these. TCRs in the repertoires were matched against a reference library of SARS-CoV-2-specific TCRs that had been generated with the MIRA antigen-specificity platform. Breadth was defined as the fraction of unique TCRs that were SARS-CoV-2-associated, and depth was defined as the fraction of total T cells that were SARS-CoV-2-associated. Using the MIRA data, each spike-specific TCR was assigned both to the spike region to which the TCR was reactive and to a CD4 or CD8 class. Log10-transformed breadth and depth values were compared by one-way ANOVA with Sidak's multiple comparisons tests. As stored in TCRdb, this immuneACCESS dataset retains in-frame rearrangements with V and J assigned. A fraction of the clones does not appear; measured against another copy, unresolved V genes explain less than half of the discrepancy, and the remainder lacks a known reason. V, J and clone size are those of that table, while D and trimming were read from the DNA. For this sample there are under 200,000 clones; roughly nine tenths appear just once. 3.6% of the sample rests with the top ten.

The receptor was derived from an adult who received the MenACWY meningococcal vaccine as a control. The source was peripheral blood, collected 28 days after the second dose of the MenACWY control vaccine. The chain uses TRBV19 and TRBJ2-2, and 14 junctional nucleotides match TRBD2. The CDR3: CASSIGGLAGGTGELFF. The DNA sequence follows: TGTGCCAGTAGTATAGGTGGACTAGCGGGAGGCACCGGGGAGCTGTTTTTT.